This TCR beta chain was recorded in a study of T cells in Graves' hyperthyroidism and ophthalmopathy. Study outcomes and limitations: Blood shared most expanded thyroid clonotypes above 0.001.

This clonotype was seen repeatedly, ten times or more. Antigen specificity is unknown. Authors of the study amplified TCR beta CDR3 regions from RNA transcripts. An initial round of RT-PCR targeting the TCR CDR3 relied on the HTBI primer set. Each CDR3 protein is one row after TCRdb ran MiXCR on the multiplex PCR reads. The data show some 570,000 distinct CDR3 sequences, roughly 17% seen once. This TCR came from a woman younger than 30 with Graves' ophthalmopathy. The sequenced sample consisted of blood.

CDR3 in DNA: TGTGCCAGCAGTATACAGGGTGTCGAGTCTGGAAACACCATATATTTT. Translating gives CASSIQGVESGNTIYF. This chain uses TRBV28 with TRBJ1-3; D may be TRBD1 (6 bases). V was shortened by 5 bases and J by 1 base, with 15 bases between the two germline ends. Germline-derived CDR1 and CDR2 are MDHEN and SYDVKM. This CDR3 is built from 16 residues.